What follows are 15 T cell receptor beta chains derived from one specimen sequenced in a study of T-cell reconstitution after alpha-beta-depleted transplantation in children. For TCRbeta, the library was prepared with unique molecular identifiers. TCRdb reprocessed the PCR reads via MiXCR and lists one record per CDR3 protein. The sample lists about 830,000 distinct CDR3 sequences; roughly 16% were seen once. The sequencing used PBMCs, mostly from graft donor cells, collected 360 days after TCRalphabeta/CD19-depleted stem cell transplant. The receptors stem from a male patient under 18 who had a stem cell transplant for acute lymphoblastic leukemia, so the T cells may come from the graft donor.

Worth noting for this clonotype: A read error likely explains this, since a far larger clone differs by one base. V is TRBV5-6 and J is TRBJ2-7; D is uncertain. In germline, CDR1 is SGHDT, CDR2 YYEEEE. The CDR3 totals 12 residues. The CDR3, as DNA: TGTGCCAGCAGCTTAATCTCCTACGAGCAGTGCTTC. Its translation: CASSLISYEQCF.

The chain has TRBV11-1 and TRBJ2-5; D uncertain. The V and J ends lost 5 bases and 6 bases respectively, with 28 bases between them. The V gene's germline CDR1 is SGHAT and CDR2 FQDESV (reference sequence). The CDR3 totals 18 residues. The CDR3 DNA follows: TGTGCCAGCAGCCTAGAACAAATAATGACCCCTCGGGCGCAGACCCAGTACTTC. Translating it yields CASSLEQIMTPRAQTQYF.

This clonotype was found many times. The V call is TRBV6-5, the J call TRBJ2-3; TRBD2 matches at 11 bases. The germline CDR1 and CDR2 sequences are MNHEY and SVGAGI. The junction had 7 bases not matched to a gene; V was cut back by 2 bases and J by 6 bases. CDR3 length: 16 amino acids. CDR3 amino acids: CASSYVAGGPRDTQYF. CDR3 nucleotides: TGTGCCAGCAGTTACGTAGCGGGAGGGCCAAGGGATACGCAGTATTTT.

This chain connects TRBV29-1 to TRBJ2-3; 10 positions agree with TRBD2. The trim removed 6 bases at V and 2 bases at J, leaving 5 bases unmatched. The CDR3 length is 14 residues. From germline, CDR1 is SQVTM and CDR2 ANQGSEA. CDR3 sequence: CSVDGTSDTDTQYF. CDR3 coding DNA: TGCAGCGTCGACGGGACTAGCGACACAGATACGCAGTATTTT.

This clonotype appeared many times. Here the CDR3 DNA reads TGCAGCGTGATTCGAGTAGCGGGAGTAGGAGGGGACATTCAGTACTTC. This gives the protein CSVIRVAGVGGDIQYF. V is TRBV29-1 and J is TRBJ2-4; the match to TRBD2 covers 9 bases. Trimming took 6 bases from V and 8 from J; bases not matched to a gene: 17. Germline loops: CDR1 SQVTM, CDR2 ANQGSEA. This CDR3 spans 16 amino acids.

The chain combines TRBV5-1 with TRBJ1-2; D is uncertain. V gave up 7 bases and J gave up 0 bases, with 10 bases separating them. The germline gives CDR1 SGHRS, CDR2 YFSETQ. The CDR3 consists of 13 residues. CDR3 DNA: TGCGCCAGCGGACGGGCACCTAACTATGGCTACACCTTC. Translated, it gives CASGRAPNYGYTF.

This clonotype was detected a few times. This sequence joins TRBV2 and TRBJ2-7, with 7 bases that match TRBD1. CDR3 length: 14 residues. The trim removed 4 bases at V and 3 bases at J, leaving 6 bases unmatched. The germline CDR1 and CDR2 sequences are SNHLY and FYNNEI. The CDR3, as DNA: TGTGCCAGCAGTGGACAGGGATATGGCTACGAGCAGTACTTC. Translated: CASSGQGYGYEQYF.

The chain recombines TRBV18 with TRBJ2-7; no definite D call. V dropped 4 bases and J dropped 6 bases, with 13 bases sitting between them. CDR1 and CDR2 from the germline V gene are KGHSH and LQKENI. The CDR3 spans 13 residues. The DNA for the CDR3 is TGTGCCAGCTCACTGGCAATTTCAGGCGAGCAGTACTTC. Protein product: CASSLAISGEQYF. Using reference TRBV18 and TRBJ2-7 for the parts outside the CDR3, the full variable domain is NAGVMQNPRHLVRRRGQEARLRCSPMKGHSHVYWYRQLPEEGLKFMVYLQKENIIDESGMPKERFSAEFPKEGPSILRIQQVVRGDSAAYFCASSLAISGEQYFGPGTRLTVT.

V and J are TRBV27 and TRBJ2-5; a weak D match, TRBD2 (5 bases). The CDR3 loop spans 16 amino acids. Germline values: CDR1 MNHEY, CDR2 SMNVEV (reference sequence). V lost 0 bases, J lost 5 bases, and 16 bases lay in between. CDR3 DNA sequence: TGTGCCAGCAGTTTATCGGTGAACCCTCCGGGGGAGACCCAGTACTTC. This encodes CASSLSVNPPGETQYF.

The rearrangement uses TRBV5-1 and TRBJ1-4; 10 positions match TRBD1. CDR3 length equals 14 residues. The germline V gene has CDR1 SGHRS and CDR2 YFSETQ. Trimming at V came to 3 bases and at J to 8 bases, leaving 4 bases not matched to a gene. The DNA of the CDR3 is TGCGCCAGCAGCTGGGGACAGGGGAGGGAAAAACTGTTTTTT. It translates to CASSWGQGREKLFF.

V and J are TRBV12-3 or TRBV12-4 and TRBJ1-2; maybe TRBD1 (6 bases). Trimming pared 6 bases from V and 4 bases from J, leaving 18 bases between. The CDR3 loop spans 15 amino acids. CDR3 sequence: CASSPEWGLGYGYTF. For the CDR3, the DNA is TGTGCCAGCAGCCCCGAGTGGGGGCTCGGCTATGGCTACACCTTC.

As for this clonotype: Germline is not matched at one junction end, which may reflect a read error. The V and J genes are TRBV7-6 and TRBJ2-3, with 11 bases identical to TRBD1. Germline loops: CDR1 SGHVS, CDR2 FNYEAQ. The CDR3 spans 16 residues. CDR3 protein: CANSLRRGQGADTQYF. Here the CDR3 DNA reads TGTGCCAACAGCCTAAGGAGGGGACAGGGGGCAGATACGCAGTATTTT. The full variable domain, in which reference TRBV7-6 and TRBJ2-3 provide the parts outside the CDR3, is GAGVSQSPRYKVTKRGQDVALRCDPISGHVSLYWYRQALGQGPEFLTYFNYEAQQDKSGLPNDRFSAERPEGSISTLTIQRTEQRDSAMYRCANSLRRGQGADTQYFGPGTRLTVL.

CDR3 amino acids: CASSPPGWPYEQYF. Written as DNA, the CDR3 is TGTGCCAGCAGTCCCCCCGGGTGGCCCTACGAGCAGTACTTC. The chain links TRBV27 to TRBJ2-7; no clear D gene. The CDR3 has 14 amino acids. The germline V and J ends were trimmed by 5 bases and 2 bases, with 13 bases remaining between them. CDR1 is MNHEY and CDR2 is SMNVEV in the germline V gene (reference sequence).

The genes are TRBV5-1 and TRBJ1-4; 9 bases match TRBD1. CDR1 is SGHRS, CDR2 YFSETQ, per germline. The length of the CDR3 is 18 residues. The V and J ends lost 6 bases and 5 bases, in that order; junction bases with no gene match: 17. CDR3 loop: CASTGEPGQGRRNEKLFF. The CDR3 DNA follows: TGCGCCAGCACGGGAGAACCGGGACAGGGTAGGAGAAATGAAAAACTGTTTTTT.

The rearrangement joins TRBV7-9 to TRBJ2-2; no clear D gene. V was pared by 7 bases and J by 5 bases, with 17 bases between. Germline assignment: CDR1 SEHNR and CDR2 FQNEAQ (reference sequence). CDR3 length equals 15 residues. As DNA, the CDR3 is TGTGCCAGCATCCTCCCCCGGAAGGGTACCGGGGAGCTGTTTTTT. This gives the protein CASILPRKGTGELFF. Full variable domain (remainder filled in from reference TRBV7-9 and TRBJ2-2): DTGVSQNPRHKITKRGQNVTFRCDPISEHNRLYWYRQTLGQGPEFLTYFQNEAQLEKSRLLSDRFSAERPKGSFSTLEIQRTEQGDSAMYLCASILPRKGTGELFFGEGSRLTVL.